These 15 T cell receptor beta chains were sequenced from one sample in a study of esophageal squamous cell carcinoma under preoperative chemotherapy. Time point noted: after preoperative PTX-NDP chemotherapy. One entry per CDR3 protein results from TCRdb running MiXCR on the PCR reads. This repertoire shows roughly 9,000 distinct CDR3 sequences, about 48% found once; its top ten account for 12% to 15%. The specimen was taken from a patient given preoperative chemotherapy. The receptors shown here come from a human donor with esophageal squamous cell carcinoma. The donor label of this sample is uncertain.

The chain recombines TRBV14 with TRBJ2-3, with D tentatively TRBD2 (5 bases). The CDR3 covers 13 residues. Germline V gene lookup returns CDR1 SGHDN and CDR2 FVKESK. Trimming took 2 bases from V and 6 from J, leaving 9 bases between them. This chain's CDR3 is CASSQLRGDTQYF. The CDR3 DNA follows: TGTGCCAGCAGCCAACTCCGGGGTGATACGCAGTATTTT.

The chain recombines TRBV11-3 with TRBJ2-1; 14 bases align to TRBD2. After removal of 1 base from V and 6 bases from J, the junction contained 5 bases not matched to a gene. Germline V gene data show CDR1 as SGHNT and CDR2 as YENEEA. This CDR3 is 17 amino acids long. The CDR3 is CASSLGLAGGSANEQFF. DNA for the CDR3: TGTGCCAGCAGCTTAGGACTAGCGGGAGGGTCGGCCAATGAGCAGTTCTTC.

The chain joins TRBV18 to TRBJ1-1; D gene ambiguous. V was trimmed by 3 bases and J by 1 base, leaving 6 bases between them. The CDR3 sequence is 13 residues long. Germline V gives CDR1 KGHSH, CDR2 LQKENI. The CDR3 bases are TGTGCCAGCTCACCCGAGCAGAACACTGAAGCTTTCTTT. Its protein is CASSPEQNTEAFF.

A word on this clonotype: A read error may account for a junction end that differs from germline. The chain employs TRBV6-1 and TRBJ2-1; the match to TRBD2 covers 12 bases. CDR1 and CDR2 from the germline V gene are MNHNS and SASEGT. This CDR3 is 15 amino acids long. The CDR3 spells CASRPGLAGVNEQFF. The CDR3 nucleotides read TGTGCCAGCCGGCCGGGACTAGCGGGCGTCAATGAGCAGTTCTTT.

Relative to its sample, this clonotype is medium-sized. The CDR3 sequence: CASSPSGPYNEQYF. CDR3 nucleotide sequence: TGTGCCAGCAGCCCATCAGGACCGTACAATGAGCAGTACTTC. V and J are TRBV7-6 and TRBJ2-5, with D hard to call. Trimming took 5 bases from V and 11 from J, leaving 21 bases between them. The CDR3 extends over 14 amino acids. Germline lookup yields CDR1 SGHVS and CDR2 FNYEAQ.

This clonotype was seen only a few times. CDR3: CASTRNNEQFF. The CDR3 coding sequence is TGTGCCAGCACCAGAAACAATGAGCAGTTCTTC. This chain uses TRBV6-1 with TRBJ2-1; unclear D gene. The CDR3 loop spans 11 amino acids. Germline V lookup: CDR1 MNHNS, CDR2 SASEGT. V was pared by 7 bases and J by 5 bases, with 6 bases between.

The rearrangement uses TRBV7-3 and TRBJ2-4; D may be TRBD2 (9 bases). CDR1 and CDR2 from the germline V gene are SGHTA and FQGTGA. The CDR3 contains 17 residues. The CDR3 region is CALQGGGGGGAKNIQYF. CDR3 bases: TGTGCTTTACAGGGGGGGGGCGGGGGGGGTGCCAAAAACATTCAGTACTTC. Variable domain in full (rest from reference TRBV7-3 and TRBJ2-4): GAGVSQTPSNKVTEKGKYVELRCDPISGHTALYWYRQSLGQGPEFLIYFQGTGAADDSGLPNDRFFAVRPEGSVSTLKIQRTERGDSAVYLCALQGGGGGGAKNIQYFGAGTRLSVL.

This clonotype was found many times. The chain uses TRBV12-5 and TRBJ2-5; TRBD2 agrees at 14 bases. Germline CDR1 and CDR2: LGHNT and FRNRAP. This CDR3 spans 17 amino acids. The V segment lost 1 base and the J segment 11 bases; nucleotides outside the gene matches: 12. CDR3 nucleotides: TGTGCTAGTGGTTTGGGGGGACTAGCGGGAGTAGGGGGTGAGCAGTACTTC. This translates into CASGLGGLAGVGGEQYF.

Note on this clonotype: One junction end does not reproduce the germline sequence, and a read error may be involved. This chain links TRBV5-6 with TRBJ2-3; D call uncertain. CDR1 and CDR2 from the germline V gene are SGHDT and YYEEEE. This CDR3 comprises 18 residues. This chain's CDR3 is CASSLGASGICGTDIQYF. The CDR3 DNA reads TGTGCCAGCAGCTTGGGCGCCTCGGGTATTTGTGGCACAGACATTCAGTATTTC.

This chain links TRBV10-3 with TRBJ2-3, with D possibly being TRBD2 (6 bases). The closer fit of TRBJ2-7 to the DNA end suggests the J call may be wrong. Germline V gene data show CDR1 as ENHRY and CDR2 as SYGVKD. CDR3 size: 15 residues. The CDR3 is CAGGLAGGDQDTQYF. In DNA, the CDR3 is TGTGCCGGGGGGTTGGCTGGCGGAGACCAAGATACGCAGTACTTC.

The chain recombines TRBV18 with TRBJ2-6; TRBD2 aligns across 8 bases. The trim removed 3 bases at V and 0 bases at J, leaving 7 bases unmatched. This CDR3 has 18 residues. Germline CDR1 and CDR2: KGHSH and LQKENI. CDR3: CASSPSRTSPSGANVLTF. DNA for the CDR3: TGTGCCAGCTCACCGAGCCGGACTAGCCCCTCTGGGGCCAACGTCCTGACTTTC.

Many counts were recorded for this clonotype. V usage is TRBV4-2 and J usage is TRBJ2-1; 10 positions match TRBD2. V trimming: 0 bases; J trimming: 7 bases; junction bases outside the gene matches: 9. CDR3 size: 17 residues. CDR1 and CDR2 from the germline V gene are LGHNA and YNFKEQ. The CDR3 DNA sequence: TGTGCCAGCAGCCAAGATCACCCTAGCGGGAGTAGAAATGAGCAGTTCTTC. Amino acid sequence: CASSQDHPSGSRNEQFF.

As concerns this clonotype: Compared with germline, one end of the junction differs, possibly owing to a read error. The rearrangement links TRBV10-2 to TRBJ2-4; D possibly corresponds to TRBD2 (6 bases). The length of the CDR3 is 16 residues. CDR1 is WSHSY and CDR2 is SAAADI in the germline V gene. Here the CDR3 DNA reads TGCGCCAGCCGTACCGGGGCTAGCGAATACACAAACACGCAGTATTTC. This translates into CASRTGASEYTNTQYF.

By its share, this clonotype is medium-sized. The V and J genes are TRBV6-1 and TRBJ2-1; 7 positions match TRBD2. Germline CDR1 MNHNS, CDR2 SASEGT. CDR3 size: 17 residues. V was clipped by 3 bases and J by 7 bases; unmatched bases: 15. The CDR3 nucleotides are TGTGCCAGCAGTGATTGGGAGGGGCTCCGAGATGGGAATGAGCAGTTCTTC. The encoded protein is CASSDWEGLRDGNEQFF.

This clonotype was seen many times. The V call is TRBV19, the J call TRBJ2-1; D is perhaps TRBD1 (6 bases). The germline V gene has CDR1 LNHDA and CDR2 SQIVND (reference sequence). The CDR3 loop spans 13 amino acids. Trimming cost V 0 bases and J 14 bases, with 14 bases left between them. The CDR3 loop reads CASSIESAGAEFF. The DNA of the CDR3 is TGTGCCAGTAGTATAGAGTCAGCAGGGGCTGAGTTCTTC.